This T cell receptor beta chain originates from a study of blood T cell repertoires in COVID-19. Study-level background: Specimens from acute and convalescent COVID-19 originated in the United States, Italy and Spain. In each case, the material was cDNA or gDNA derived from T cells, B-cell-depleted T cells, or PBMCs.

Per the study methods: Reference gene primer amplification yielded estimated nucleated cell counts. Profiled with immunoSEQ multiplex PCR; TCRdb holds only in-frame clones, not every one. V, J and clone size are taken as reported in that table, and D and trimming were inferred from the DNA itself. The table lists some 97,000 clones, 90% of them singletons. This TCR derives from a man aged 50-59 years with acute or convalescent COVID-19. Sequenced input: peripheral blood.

CDR3 nucleotide sequence: TGTGCCAGCAGCCTTTCAGGGGGCAACTATGGCTACACCTTC. Residues: CASSLSGGNYGYTF. The V and J genes are TRBV3-1 (or the pseudogene TRBV3-2) and TRBJ1-2; TRBD1 agrees at 8 bases. The germline V gene encodes CDR1 LGHDT and CDR2 YNNKEL (reference sequence). V was pared by 4 bases and J by 2 bases, with 3 bases of the junction left unmatched. CDR3 length: 14 amino acids.